This TCR beta chain emerged from a study of neurological immune-mediated disorders. Germline V gives CDR1 SGHRS, CDR2 YFSETQ. The CDR3 loop spans 13 amino acids. The V and J ends lost 4 bases and 7 bases, in that order; junction bases with no gene match: 3. Time point described: technical triplicate 3. TCRdb called the 5' RACE reads again in MiXCR, with one record for every CDR3 protein. The sample comprises 25,000 to 30,000 distinct CDR3 sequences, about a sixth of which are singletons, and about 4.9% rests with the top ten. This clonotype was observed at least ten times. The chain employs TRBV5-1 and TRBJ2-7; TRBD2 agrees at 12 bases. Sequencing input: CD4+ T cells from blood. The receptor's source is a female donor with HTLV-1-associated myelopathy (HAM/TSP). The CDR3 sequence: CASSLGLAGEQYF. The CDR3 region has the DNA TGCGCCAGCAGCCTCGGACTAGCGGGAGAGCAGTACTTC.